The entry that follows covers one TCR beta chain sequence. Within the sample, other DNA sequences also encode this same CDR3. These data originate in a study of blood T cell repertoires in COVID-19. Overall study context: There were acute and convalescent COVID-19 samples, and they came from the United States, Italy and Spain. The cDNA or gDNA used as material had been derived from T cells, B-cell-depleted T cells, or PBMCs.

Per the original data handling: Amplification with reference gene primers provided the estimates of nucleated cell counts. Assay used: immunoSEQ multiplex PCR; TCRdb lists only in-frame clones, some missing. That table supplies the V and J calls and clone size; D and trimming were determined from the DNA. The repertoire includes about 59,000 clones, over 75% of them detected once, and 7.2% sits in the top ten. The clonotype comes from a man aged 55 to 70 with acute or convalescent COVID-19. Sequencing was performed on peripheral blood.

This chain's CDR3 is CASSSGTGNTGELFF. The CDR3 DNA reads as TGTGCCAGCAGTTCCGGGACAGGGAACACCGGGGAGCTGTTTTTT. The chain is built from TRBV5-8 and TRBJ2-2; 8 nucleotides line up with TRBD1. V lost 5 bases, J lost 1 base, and 4 bases stayed unmatched. The CDR3 extends over 15 amino acids. The germline V gene has CDR1 SGHTS and CDR2 YDEGEE.